This T cell receptor (beta chain) originates from a study of neurological immune-mediated disorders. Whole-study results and caveats: HTLV-1-associated myelopathy had the most TCR clonal expansion, and multiple sclerosis had the least, less than healthy controls.

The method for making cDNA was 5'RACE, and it used 10-nucleotide random UMIs. Each CDR3 protein gets one entry after TCRdb re-called the 5' RACE reads with MiXCR. Of 25,000 to 30,000 distinct CDR3 sequences in the sample, roughly 12% were seen once. Notes on this clonotype: The antigen is undetermined. One end of the junction is discordant with germline, which a read error may explain.

Germline V CDR1 and CDR2: ENHRY, SYGVKD. This CDR3 region has 11 residues. Unsorted libraries were generated from 2 million PBMCs held at -80 degrees C. Sequencing was done on a sample of PBMCs. The rearrangement uses TRBV10-3 and TRBJ1-1; unclear D gene. The clonotype originates from a man aged 60 to 69 in good health. As DNA, the CDR3 is TGTACCATCAGTGAGGGCGGAGAAGCTTTCTTT. Translated: CTISEGGEAFF.